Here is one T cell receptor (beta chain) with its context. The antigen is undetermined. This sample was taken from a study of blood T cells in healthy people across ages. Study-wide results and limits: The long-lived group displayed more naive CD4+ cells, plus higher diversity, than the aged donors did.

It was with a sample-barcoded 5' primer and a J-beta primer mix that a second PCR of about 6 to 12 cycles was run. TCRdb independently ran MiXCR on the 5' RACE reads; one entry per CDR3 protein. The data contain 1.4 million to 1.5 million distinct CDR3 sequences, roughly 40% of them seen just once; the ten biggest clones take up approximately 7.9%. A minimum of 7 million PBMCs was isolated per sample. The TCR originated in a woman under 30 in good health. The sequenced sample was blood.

CDR3 DNA sequence: TGTGCCAGCAGCGTCAGGGACAGTAACTCCTACAATGAGCAGTTCTTC. Translating gives CASSVRDSNSYNEQFF. The chain links TRBV9 to TRBJ2-1, with TRBD1 matching 7 bases. From germline, CDR1 is SGDLS and CDR2 YYNGEE. V shed 2 bases and J 0 bases; nucleotides not matched to a gene: 5. The CDR3 has 16 amino acids.